These T cell receptor beta chains were read from a single sample in a study of shared clonotypes between healthy human individuals. TCRdb keeps only in-frame clones here, not all; method: immunoSEQ multiplex PCR. The sample lists 2.3 million or so clones, roughly 93% occurring once. Sample: naive CD4+ T cells from PBMCs. The receptors were gathered from a man aged 18 to 30 in good health. Some clones in this sample may be carry-over from other donors' samples. CDR3s include the opening cysteine and the closing phenylalanine or tryptophan. Fields, in order: D gene, clone size, V gene, J gene, CDR3 protein, CDR3 DNA. The D gene is left open where the match is weak. Clone size is stated in some rows and not others, as once, few, many or a class when expanded.

-,once,TRBV5-4,TRBJ2-3,CASSLAALGTDTQYF,TGTGCCAGCAGCTTGGCCGCACTCGGAACAGATACGCAGTATTTT
TRBD2,-,TRBV19,TRBJ2-3,CASSMREGMSDTQYF,TGTGCCAGTAGTATGCGGGAGGGCATGTCAGATACGCAGTATTTT
-,-,TRBV11-3,TRBJ2-1,CASSFKSYNEQFF,TGTGCCAGCAGCTTCAAGTCCTACAATGAGCAGTTCTTC
-,few,TRBV18,TRBJ1-2,CASSPEGNYGYTF,TGTGCCAGCTCACCGGAGGGAAACTATGGCTACACCTTC
TRBD2,-,TRBV5-1,TRBJ2-3,CASGREGRADTQYF,TGCGCCAGCGGGCGGGAGGGCCGCGCAGATACGCAGTATTTT
-,-,TRBV30,TRBJ1-6,CAWSSFGQNNSPLHF,TGTGCCTGGAGTTCGTTCGGACAGAACAATTCACCCCTCCACTTT
-,-,TRBV4-2,TRBJ1-6,CASSQEGGNSPLHF,TGTGCCAGCAGCCAAGAAGGAGGTAATTCACCCCTCCACTTT
TRBD2,-,TRBV28,TRBJ2-3,CASSLWASGASTDTQYF,TGTGCCAGCAGTTTATGGGCTAGCGGGGCTAGCACAGATACGCAGTATTTT
-,-,TRBV6-4,TRBJ1-5,CASSVVRQGLSAQPQHF,TGTGCCAGCAGTGTTGTAAGGCAGGGATTATCGGCTCAGCCCCAGCATTTT
-,once,TRBV7-3,TRBJ1-2,CASSFDDSYGYTF,TGTGCCAGCAGCTTCGACGACAGCTATGGCTACACCTTC
-,-,TRBV28,TRBJ2-7,CASTQGRYEQYF,TGTGCCAGCACTCAGGGGCGCTACGAGCAGTACTTC
-,-,TRBV5-1,TRBJ2-3,CASSPPNIGTDTQYF,TGCGCCAGCAGCCCTCCCAATATAGGCACAGATACGCAGTATTTT
-,once,TRBV2,TRBJ2-1,CASSDSGMQFF,TGTGCCAGCAGTGACAGTGGTATGCAGTTCTTC
TRBD2,-,TRBV6-6,TRBJ2-3,CASSYRAGGGTDTQYF,TGTGCCAGCAGTTACAGGGCGGGAGGTGGGACAGATACGCAGTATTTT
-,-,TRBV29-1,TRBJ1-2,CSVEVGQNYGYTF,TGCAGCGTTGAGGTGGGGCAAAACTATGGCTACACCTTC
-,-,TRBV21-1,TRBJ1-2,CASSPSGGYYGYTF,TGTGCCAGCAGCCCCTCGGGGGGGTACTATGGCTACACCTTC
-,-,TRBV6-1,TRBJ1-1,CASSELRDSKRAFF,TGTGCCAGCAGTGAATTGCGGGACTCGAAGAGGGCTTTCTTT
TRBD1,once,TRBV29-1,TRBJ2-1,CSGTPRGRGQNEQFF,TGCAGCGGTACCCCCAGGGGGCGCGGTCAGAATGAGCAGTTCTTC
-,few,TRBV15,TRBJ2-3,CATSRGAGKGADTQYF,TGTGCCACCAGCAGGGGGGCAGGGAAGGGCGCAGATACGCAGTATTTT
-,once,TRBV11-3,TRBJ2-7,CASSFLVDPTGYEQYF,TGTGCCAGCAGCTTTTTGGTCGATCCAACCGGCTACGAGCAGTACTTC
-,-,TRBV7-2,TRBJ2-1,CASSPVLRAYNEQFF,TGTGCCAGCAGCCCCGTTTTGCGGGCCTACAATGAGCAGTTCTTC
-,-,TRBV5-1,TRBJ2-7,CASSFIRGYEQYF,TGCGCCAGCAGCTTTATCAGGGGCTACGAGCAGTACTTC
-,-,TRBV6-1,TRBJ2-3,CASSEGLTTDTQYF,TGTGCCAGCAGTGAGGGACTCACCACAGATACGCAGTATTTT
TRBD1,-,TRBV5-4,TRBJ1-3,CASSLTGEGNTIYF,TGTGCCAGCAGCCTAACAGGGGAAGGAAACACCATATATTTT
TRBD2,-,TRBV19,TRBJ2-5,CASRSLAGGLETQYF,TGTGCCAGTAGATCGTTGGCGGGGGGCCTAGAGACCCAGTACTTC
TRBD2,-,TRBV5-1,TRBJ2-7,CASSLLGSRLADSYEQYF,TGCGCCAGCAGCTTATTAGGTTCCCGACTAGCGGACTCCTACGAGCAGTACTTC
-,-,TRBV6-1,TRBJ2-5,CASIKAASRYF,TGTGCCAGCATCAAAGCAGCTTCGAGGTACTTC
-,-,TRBV7-2,TRBJ1-3,CASSLGGNTIYF,TGTGCCAGCAGTTTAGGGGGAAACACCATATATTTT
TRBD1,-,TRBV10-3,TRBJ1-2,CAISEGQGASYGYTF,TGTGCCATCAGTGAGGGACAGGGGGCGAGCTATGGCTACACCTTC
TRBD2,-,TRBV28,TRBJ2-5,CASSLAGGVETQYF,TGTGCCAGCAGCCTAGCGGGAGGTGTAGAGACCCAGTACTTC
TRBD1,-,TRBV5-5,TRBJ2-3,CASSTTGGADTQYF,TGTGCCAGCAGCACGACAGGGGGGGCAGATACGCAGTATTTT
-,-,TRBV10-3,TRBJ2-7,CAISDPSGTTYEQYF,TGTGCCATCAGTGATCCCAGCGGGACAACCTACGAGCAGTACTTC
TRBD1,-,TRBV6-1,TRBJ1-1,CASSGQGGATEAFF,TGTGCCAGCAGTGGACAGGGGGGTGCCACTGAAGCTTTCTTT
-,-,TRBV29-1,TRBJ2-5,CSVAATQETQYF,TGCAGCGTTGCAGCGACTCAAGAGACCCAGTACTTC
TRBD2,-,TRBV19,TRBJ2-7,CASSGPTSGSSYEQYF,TGTGCCAGTAGTGGTCCCACTAGCGGGAGCTCCTACGAGCAGTACTTC
TRBD1,-,TRBV5-1,TRBJ2-3,CASSTGQVGDTQYF,TGCGCCAGCAGCACCGGACAGGTAGGAGATACGCAGTATTTT
TRBD1,-,TRBV18,TRBJ2-4,CASSAGTGGENIQYF,TGTGCCAGCTCAGCCGGGACAGGGGGCGAAAACATTCAGTACTTC
-,few,TRBV6-1,TRBJ1-1,CASSERFGVFF,TGTGCCAGCAGTGAAAGGTTCGGCGTTTTCTTT
-,few,TRBV5-4,TRBJ1-4,CASSPSGGNEKLFF,TGTGCCAGCAGCCCGTCGGGTGGTAATGAAAAACTGTTTTTT
-,-,TRBV7-8,TRBJ2-5,CASSSPGARETQYF,TGTGCCAGCAGCTCCCCGGGCGCTCGGGAGACCCAGTACTTC
TRBD2,-,TRBV7-2,TRBJ2-1,CASILASGQQYNEQFF,TGTGCCAGCATTCTGGCTAGCGGCCAACAATACAATGAGCAGTTCTTC
TRBD2,-,TRBV7-7,TRBJ2-1,CASSLVEPAGGVLPEQFF,TGTGCCAGCAGCTTAGTGGAGCCAGCGGGAGGGGTATTACCTGAGCAGTTCTTC
TRBD2,-,TRBV7-2,TRBJ2-7,CASSLGGASGGYEQYF,TGTGCCAGCAGCTTAGGGGGCGCTAGCGGGGGATACGAGCAGTACTTC
-,-,TRBV4-2,TRBJ1-1,CASSRSGEGRTEAFF,TGTGCCAGCAGCCGATCCGGGGAAGGGCGAACTGAAGCTTTCTTT
-,-,TRBV5-1,TRBJ2-5,CASSLEGTAETQYF,TGCGCCAGCAGCTTGGAGGGGACGGCAGAGACCCAGTACTTC
TRBD2,once,TRBV5-1,TRBJ2-3,CASGPTSGSSTDTQYF,TGCGCCAGCGGACCGACTAGCGGAAGTAGCACAGATACGCAGTATTTT
TRBD1,-,TRBV6-1,TRBJ1-2,CASSGQVVYGYTF,TGTGCCAGCTCTGGACAGGTAGTCTATGGCTACACCTTC
-,-,TRBV7-2,TRBJ2-1,CASSLDRNEQFF,TGTGCCAGCAGCCTAGACAGGAATGAGCAGTTCTTC
TRBD2,-,TRBV7-8,TRBJ2-7,CASSLDRAGTYEQYF,TGTGCCAGCAGCCTAGATAGAGCGGGAACCTACGAGCAGTACTTC
-,-,TRBV28,TRBJ2-2,CASSISGGNTGELFF,TGTGCCAGCAGCATTAGCGGAGGGAACACCGGGGAGCTGTTTTTT
-,-,TRBV12-5,TRBJ2-5,CASGFAVPGVGLETQYF,TGTGCTAGTGGTTTCGCAGTCCCGGGGGTGGGGCTGGAGACCCAGTACTTC
TRBD2,-,TRBV6-1,TRBJ2-7,CASSEWVTSGRGGYF,TGTGCCAGCAGTGAATGGGTGACTAGCGGGAGAGGGGGGTACTTC
-,-,TRBV5-8,TRBJ2-7,CASSLGTYRAYEQYF,TGTGCCAGCAGCTTGGGGACATACAGGGCCTACGAGCAGTACTTC
TRBD1,-,TRBV30,TRBJ2-2,CAWSVRQGLNTGELFF,TGTGCCTGGAGTGTAAGACAGGGGTTGAACACCGGGGAGCTGTTTTTT
-,-,TRBV6-6,TRBJ2-7,CASTSLAGTNEQYF,TGTGCCAGCACCTCCCTTGCCGGGACAAACGAGCAGTACTTC
-,-,TRBV29-1,TRBJ2-1,CSAKPGPSSYNEQFF,TGCAGCGCCAAACCGGGACCGAGCTCCTACAATGAGCAGTTCTTC
TRBD1,-,TRBV2,TRBJ2-5,CASSEGTGPQETQYF,TGTGCCAGCAGTGAAGGGACAGGGCCGCAAGAGACCCAGTACTTC
-,-,TRBV5-1,TRBJ2-1,CASSSSGGQYNEQFF,TGCGCCAGCAGCTCATCAGGCGGTCAGTACAATGAGCAGTTCTTC
TRBD1,-,TRBV5-1,TRBJ2-7,CASSLGTGGYEQYF,TGCGCCAGCAGCTTGGGGACAGGGGGCTACGAGCAGTACTTC
TRBD2,-,TRBV2,TRBJ2-3,CASSERRLAGGSSTDTQYF,TGTGCCAGCAGTGAGCGGCGTCTAGCGGGAGGCTCTAGCACAGATACGCAGTATTTT